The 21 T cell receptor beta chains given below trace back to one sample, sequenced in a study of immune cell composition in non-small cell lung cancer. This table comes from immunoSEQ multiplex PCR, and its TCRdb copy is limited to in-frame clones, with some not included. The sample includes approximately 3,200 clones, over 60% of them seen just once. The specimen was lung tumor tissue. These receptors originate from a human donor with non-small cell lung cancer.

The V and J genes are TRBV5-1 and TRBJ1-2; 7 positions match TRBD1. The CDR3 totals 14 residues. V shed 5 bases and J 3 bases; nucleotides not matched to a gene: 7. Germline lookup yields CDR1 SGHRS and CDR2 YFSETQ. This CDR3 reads CASSVSGTDYGYTF. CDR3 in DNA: TGCGCCAGCAGTGTATCTGGGACAGACTATGGCTACACCTTC. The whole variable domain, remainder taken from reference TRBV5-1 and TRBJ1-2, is KAGVTQTPRYLIKTRGQQVTLSCSPISGHRSVSWYQQTPGQGLQFLFEYFSETQRNKGNFPGRFSGRQFSNSRSEMNVSTLELGDSALYLCASSVSGTDYGYTFGSGTRLTVV.

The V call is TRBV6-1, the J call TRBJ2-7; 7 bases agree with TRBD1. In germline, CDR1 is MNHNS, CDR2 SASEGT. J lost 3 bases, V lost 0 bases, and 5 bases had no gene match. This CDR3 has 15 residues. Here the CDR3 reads CASSEAGTAIYEQYF. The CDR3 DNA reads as TGTGCCAGCAGTGAAGCAGGGACAGCCATCTACGAGCAGTACTTC.

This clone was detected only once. The CDR3 DNA reads as TGTGCCAGCAGTTTAATCGCAGGGGTCAATCAGCCCCAGCATTTT. Residues: CASSLIAGVNQPQHF. This chain links TRBV28 with TRBJ1-5; D may be TRBD1 (6 bases). Trimming stripped 2 bases from V and 3 bases from J, with 11 bases between. The CDR3 has 15 residues. In germline, CDR1 is MDHEN, CDR2 SYDVKM.

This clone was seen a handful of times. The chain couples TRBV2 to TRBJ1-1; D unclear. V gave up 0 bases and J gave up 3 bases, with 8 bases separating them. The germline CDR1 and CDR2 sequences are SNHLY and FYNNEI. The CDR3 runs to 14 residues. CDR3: CASSEASGYTEAFF. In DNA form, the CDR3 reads TGTGCCAGCAGTGAAGCTTCGGGGTACACTGAAGCTTTCTTT. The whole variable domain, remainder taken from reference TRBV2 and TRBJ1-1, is EPEVTQTPSHQVTQMGQEVILRCVPISNHLYFYWYRQILGQKVEFLVSFYNNEISEKSEIFDDQFSVERPDGSNFTLKIRSTKLEDSAMYFCASSEASGYTEAFFGQGTRLTVV.

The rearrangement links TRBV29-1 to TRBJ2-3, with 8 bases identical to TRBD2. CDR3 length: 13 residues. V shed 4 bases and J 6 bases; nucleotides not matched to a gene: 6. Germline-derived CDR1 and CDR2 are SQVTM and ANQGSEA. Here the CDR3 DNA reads TGCAGCGTTGGGGGGCTAGCGGGCGATACGCAGTATTTT. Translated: CSVGGLAGDTQYF.

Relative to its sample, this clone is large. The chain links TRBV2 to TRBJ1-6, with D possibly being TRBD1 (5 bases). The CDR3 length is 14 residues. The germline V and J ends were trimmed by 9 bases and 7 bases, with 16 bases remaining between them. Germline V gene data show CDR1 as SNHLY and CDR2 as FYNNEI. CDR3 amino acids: CASAGFLGNSPLHF. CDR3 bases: TGTGCCAGTGCAGGGTTTCTAGGGAATTCACCCCTCCACTTT. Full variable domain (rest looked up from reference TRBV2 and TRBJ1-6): EPEVTQTPSHQVTQMGQEVILRCVPISNHLYFYWYRQILGQKVEFLVSFYNNEISEKSEIFDDQFSVERPDGSNFTLKIRSTKLEDSAMYFCASAGFLGNSPLHFGNGTRLTVT.

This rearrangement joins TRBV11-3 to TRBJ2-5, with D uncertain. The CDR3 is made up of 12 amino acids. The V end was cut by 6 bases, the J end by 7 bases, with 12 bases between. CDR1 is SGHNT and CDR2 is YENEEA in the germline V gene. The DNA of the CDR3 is TGTGCCAGCAGTACTACTTCGGGGACCCAGTACTTC. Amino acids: CASSTTSGTQYF.

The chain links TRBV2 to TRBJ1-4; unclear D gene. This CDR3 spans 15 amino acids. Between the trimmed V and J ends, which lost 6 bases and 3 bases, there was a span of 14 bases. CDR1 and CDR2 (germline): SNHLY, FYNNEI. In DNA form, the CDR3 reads TGTGCCAGCAGCCATCCGGGAGCGGCTAATGAAAAACTGTTTTTT. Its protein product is CASSHPGAANEKLFF. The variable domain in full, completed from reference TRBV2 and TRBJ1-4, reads EPEVTQTPSHQVTQMGQEVILRCVPISNHLYFYWYRQILGQKVEFLVSFYNNEISEKSEIFDDQFSVERPDGSNFTLKIRSTKLEDSAMYFCASSHPGAANEKLFFGSGTQLSVL.

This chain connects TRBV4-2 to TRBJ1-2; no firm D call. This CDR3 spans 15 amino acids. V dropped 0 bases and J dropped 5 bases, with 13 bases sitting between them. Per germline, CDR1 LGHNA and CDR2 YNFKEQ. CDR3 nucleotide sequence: TGTGCCAGCAGCCAAGAAGTAGGCGGAGGGTATGGCTACACCTTC. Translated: CASSQEVGGGYGYTF.

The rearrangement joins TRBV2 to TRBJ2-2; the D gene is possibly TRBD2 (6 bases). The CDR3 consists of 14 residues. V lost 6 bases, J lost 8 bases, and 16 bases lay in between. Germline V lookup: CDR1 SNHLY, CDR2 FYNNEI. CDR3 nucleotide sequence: TGTGCCAGCAGGCGGGAAGTCCCCGGGGGGGAGCTGTTTTTT. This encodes CASRREVPGGELFF.

The CDR3 DNA is TGTGCCATCAGTGAGGGGGGACAGGGTAACTACGAGCAGTACTTC. Amino acid sequence: CAISEGGQGNYEQYF. The chain links TRBV10-3 to TRBJ2-7; 9 bases are a match to TRBD1. Germline V CDR1 and CDR2: ENHRY, SYGVKD. This CDR3 contains 15 residues. V lost 2 bases to trimming and J lost 3 bases; unmatched junction nucleotides: 5.

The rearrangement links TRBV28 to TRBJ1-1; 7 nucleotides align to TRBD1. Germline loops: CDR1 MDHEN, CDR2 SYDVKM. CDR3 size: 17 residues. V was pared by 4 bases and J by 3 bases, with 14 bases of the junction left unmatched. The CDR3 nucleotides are TGTGCCAGCAGTTCAACTCGACAGGGAACGGCCGACACTGAAGCTTTCTTT. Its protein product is CASSSTRQGTADTEAFF.

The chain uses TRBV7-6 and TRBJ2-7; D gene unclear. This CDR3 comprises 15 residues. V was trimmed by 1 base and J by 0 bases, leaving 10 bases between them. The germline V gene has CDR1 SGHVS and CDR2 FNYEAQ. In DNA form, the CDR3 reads TGTGCCAGCAGCTTAGGTCGTACTCTCTCCTACGAGCAGTACTTC. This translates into CASSLGRTLSYEQYF.

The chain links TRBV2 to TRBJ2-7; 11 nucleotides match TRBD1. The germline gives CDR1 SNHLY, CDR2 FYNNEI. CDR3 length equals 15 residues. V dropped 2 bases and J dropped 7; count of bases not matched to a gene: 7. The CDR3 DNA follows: TGTGCCAGCAGTGAAACGGGGACAGGGGGTTCGGAGCAGTACTTC. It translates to CASSETGTGGSEQYF.

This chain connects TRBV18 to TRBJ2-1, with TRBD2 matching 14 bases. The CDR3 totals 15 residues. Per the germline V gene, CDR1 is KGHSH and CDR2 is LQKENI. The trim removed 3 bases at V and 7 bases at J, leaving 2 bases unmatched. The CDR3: CASSPRTSGGNEQFF. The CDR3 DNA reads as TGTGCCAGCTCACCCCGGACTAGCGGGGGGAATGAGCAGTTCTTC. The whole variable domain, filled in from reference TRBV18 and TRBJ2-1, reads NAGVMQNPRHLVRRRGQEARLRCSPMKGHSHVYWYRQLPEEGLKFMVYLQKENIIDESGMPKERFSAEFPKEGPSILRIQQVVRGDSAAYFCASSPRTSGGNEQFFGPGTRLTVL.

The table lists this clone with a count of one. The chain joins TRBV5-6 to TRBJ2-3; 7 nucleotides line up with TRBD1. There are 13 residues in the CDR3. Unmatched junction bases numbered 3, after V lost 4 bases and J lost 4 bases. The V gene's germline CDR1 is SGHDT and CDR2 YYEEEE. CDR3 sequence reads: CASSITGADTQYF. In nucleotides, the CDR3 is TGTGCCAGCAGCATAACAGGGGCAGATACGCAGTATTTT.

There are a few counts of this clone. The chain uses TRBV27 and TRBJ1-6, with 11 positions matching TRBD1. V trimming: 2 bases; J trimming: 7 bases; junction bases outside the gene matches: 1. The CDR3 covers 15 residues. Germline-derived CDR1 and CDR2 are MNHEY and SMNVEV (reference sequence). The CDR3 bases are TGTGCCAGCAGTTTAGGACAGGGGGCCAATTCACCCCTCCACTTT. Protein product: CASSLGQGANSPLHF.

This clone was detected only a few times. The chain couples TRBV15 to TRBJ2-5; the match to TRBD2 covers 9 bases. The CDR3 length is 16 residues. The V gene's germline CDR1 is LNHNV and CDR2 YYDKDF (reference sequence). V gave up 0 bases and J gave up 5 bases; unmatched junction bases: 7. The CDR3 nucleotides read TGTGCCACCAGCAGAGATCGGGCGGGGGGGCCTGAGACCCAGTACTTC. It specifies CATSRDRAGGPETQYF.

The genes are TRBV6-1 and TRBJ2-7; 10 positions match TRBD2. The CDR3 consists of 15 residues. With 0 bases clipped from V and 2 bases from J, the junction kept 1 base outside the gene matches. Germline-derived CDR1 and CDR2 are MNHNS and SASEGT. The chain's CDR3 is CASSEALAGAYEQYF. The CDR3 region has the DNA TGTGCCAGCAGTGAAGCGCTAGCGGGGGCCTACGAGCAGTACTTC.

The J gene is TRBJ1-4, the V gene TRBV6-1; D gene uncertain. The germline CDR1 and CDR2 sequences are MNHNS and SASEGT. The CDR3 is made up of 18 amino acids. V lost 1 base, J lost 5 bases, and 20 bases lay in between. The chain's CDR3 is CASSEGAGLLVDNEKLFF. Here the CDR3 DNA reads TGTGCCAGCAGTGAAGGAGCTGGTCTCCTAGTCGACAATGAAAAACTGTTTTTT.

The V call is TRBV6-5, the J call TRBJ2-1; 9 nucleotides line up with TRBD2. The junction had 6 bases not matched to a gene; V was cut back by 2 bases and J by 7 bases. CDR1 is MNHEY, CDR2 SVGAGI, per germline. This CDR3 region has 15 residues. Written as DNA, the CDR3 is TGTGCCAGCAGTTACATTGCGGGGGGGATGAATGAGCAGTTCTTC. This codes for CASSYIAGGMNEQFF.